This passage covers 21 T cell receptor beta chains from one sample sequenced in a study of early T cells in non-severe SARS-CoV-2 infection. TCRdb reanalysed the 5' RACE reads using MiXCR and keeps one entry per CDR3 protein. The repertoire includes about 55,000 distinct CDR3 sequences, under 15% of them detected once, and about 9.1% sits in the top ten. The sequencing used whole blood, collected at baseline. These receptor sequences come from an adult who was a healthcare worker with PCR-confirmed SARS-CoV-2 infection or an uninfected control (not recorded which).

The chain links TRBV20-1 to TRBJ1-2; 8 positions agree with TRBD1. Germline CDR1 reads DFQATT; CDR2 reads SNEGSKA (reference sequence). This CDR3 is built from 13 residues. V lost 3 bases, J lost 3 bases, and 3 bases stayed unmatched. CDR3 sequence: CSASGQGDYGYTF. As DNA, the CDR3 is TGCAGTGCTAGTGGACAGGGTGACTATGGCTACACCTTC.

V is TRBV28 and J is TRBJ2-7; 11 bases are shared with TRBD1. CDR1 is MDHEN and CDR2 is SYDVKM in the germline V gene. The junction had 12 bases not matched to a gene; V was cut back by 8 bases and J by 3 bases. This CDR3 has 16 amino acids. CDR3 loop: CASSGTGGSGGYEQYF. The CDR3 bases are TGTGCCAGCTCCGGGACAGGGGGTTCGGGGGGCTACGAGCAGTACTTC.

The genes are TRBV4-1 and TRBJ1-6; 8 nucleotides match TRBD1. Germline V gives CDR1 MGHRA, CDR2 YSYEKL. The CDR3 is 18 amino acids. V lost 3 bases and J lost 7; bases outside the gene matches: 14. CDR3 bases: TGCGCCAGCAGCCAGGATTATACAGGGGGGACTTACAATTCACCCCTCCACTTT. Amino acid sequence: CASSQDYTGGTYNSPLHF.

This clonotype was seen a handful of times. J is TRBJ2-7 and V is TRBV20-1, with TRBD2 matching over 7 bases. V lost 7 bases to trimming and J lost 2 bases; unmatched junction nucleotides: 11. This CDR3 is 14 amino acids long. The germline V gene has CDR1 DFQATT and CDR2 SNEGSKA (reference sequence). CDR3 in DNA: TGCAGTGGAGCTTCCAGCGGGAATCCCTACGAGCAGTACTTC. Translating it yields CSGASSGNPYEQYF.

The chain combines TRBV10-3 with TRBJ2-3; 10 bases match TRBD2. Germline loops: CDR1 ENHRY, CDR2 SYGVKD. The CDR3 has 15 residues. The junction had 9 bases not matched to a gene; V was cut back by 8 bases and J by 4 bases. The CDR3 DNA sequence: TGTGCCATCGGGATAGCGGGGGGCCGGGCAGATACGCAGTATTTT. It translates to CAIGIAGGRADTQYF.

This clonotype was counted between two and nine times. The chain links TRBV5-1 to TRBJ1-1, with D possibly matching TRBD1 (5 bases). V was clipped by 7 bases and J by 4 bases, with 14 bases between them. The CDR3 length is 13 residues. Per germline, CDR1 SGHRS and CDR2 YFSETQ. CDR3 sequence (DNA): TGCGCCAGCTCTGAAGGGGTTGCCACTGAAGCTTTCTTT. Amino acid sequence: CASSEGVATEAFF.

This clonotype was found a few times. This chain uses TRBV7-6 with TRBJ1-2; 8 bases fit TRBD1. The ends lost 5 bases at V and 8 bases at J; junction bases unmatched: 13. This CDR3 is built from 15 residues. Germline-derived CDR1 and CDR2 are SGHVS and FNYEAQ. In nucleotides, the CDR3 is TGTGCCAGCAGCCCTAGACCGACAGGGGAGGGAGGCTACACCTTC. Translated: CASSPRPTGEGGYTF.

This clonotype appeared once. The chain is built from TRBV7-2 and TRBJ2-3; TRBD1 agrees at 7 bases. V lost 0 bases to trimming and J lost 3 bases; unmatched junction nucleotides: 15. Germline values: CDR1 SGHTA, CDR2 FQGNSA. This CDR3 spans 19 amino acids. As DNA, the CDR3 is TGTGCCAGCAGCTTAGCAAGGGAATCCCGACAGGGTCAGACAGATACGCAGTATTTT. It encodes CASSLARESRQGQTDTQYF.

This clonotype was detected many times. This chain connects TRBV10-1 to TRBJ1-3, with D hard to call. Germline CDR1 WNHNN, CDR2 SYGVQD (reference sequence). This CDR3 is built from 13 residues. V lost 3 bases to trimming and J lost 4 bases, with 7 bases between them. CDR3 nucleotide sequence: TGCGCCAGCAGTGATAACGTCGGAAACACCATATATTTT. Its translation: CASSDNVGNTIYF.

The rearrangement links TRBV20-1 to TRBJ1-2; D is perhaps TRBD1 (5 bases). This CDR3 has 8 amino acids. Germline CDR1 and CDR2: DFQATT and SNEGSKA (reference sequence). For the CDR3, the DNA is TGCAGCGCCCCCGGGGGCACCTTC. This gives the protein CSAPGGTF.

This chain connects TRBV7-3 to TRBJ2-7; TRBD2 agrees at 7 bases. V dropped 5 bases and J dropped 4; count of bases not matched to a gene: 8. CDR1 and CDR2 (germline): SGHTA, FQGTGA. This CDR3 has 14 residues. The CDR3 reads CASSPWGGRYEQYF. The DNA for the CDR3 is TGTGCCAGCAGCCCCTGGGGGGGTAGGTACGAGCAGTACTTC.

Only a few counts were recorded for this clonotype. This chain joins TRBV29-1 and TRBJ1-3; 11 nucleotides align to TRBD1. J was trimmed by 0 bases and V by 5 bases; bases with no gene match: 6. This CDR3 is 16 amino acids long. CDR1 is SQVTM and CDR2 is ANQGSEA in the germline V gene. The CDR3 spells CSVMDRGLYSGNTIYF. CDR3 DNA: TGCAGCGTTATGGACAGGGGGCTATACTCTGGAAACACCATATATTTT.

This clonotype was recorded a few times. The genes are TRBV27 and TRBJ2-4; possible D gene TRBD2, 7 bases. The CDR3 has 16 residues. V dropped 4 bases and J dropped 1 base, with 14 bases sitting between them. Germline-derived CDR1 and CDR2 are MNHEY and SMNVEV (reference sequence). For the CDR3, the DNA is TGTGCCAGCAGTTCAGAACAGGGAGGGGCCAAAAACATTCAGTACTTC. Encoded protein: CASSSEQGGAKNIQYF.

Only a few counts were recorded for this clonotype. V usage is TRBV6-5 and J usage is TRBJ2-3, with D tentatively TRBD2 (6 bases). Germline lookup yields CDR1 MNHEY and CDR2 SVGAGI. The CDR3 has 13 residues. V was clipped by 7 bases and J by 1 base, with 9 bases between them. The CDR3 DNA sequence: TGTGCCAGCACCGTAGCGGGCACAGATACGCAGTATTTT. It translates to CASTVAGTDTQYF.

The V and J genes are TRBV15 and TRBJ1-5; 7 nucleotides align to TRBD1. Germline-derived CDR1 and CDR2 are LNHNV and YYDKDF (reference sequence). The CDR3 runs to 15 residues. J gave up 2 bases and V 6 bases, and 7 bases lay outside the gene matches. The CDR3 sequence: CATSREGARNQPQHF. CDR3 DNA sequence: TGTGCCACCAGTAGGGAGGGGGCTCGCAATCAGCCCCAGCATTTT.

This chain links TRBV2 with TRBJ2-2; TRBD1 matches at 11 bases. Trimming removed 4 bases from V and 7 bases from J; junction bases left unmatched: 5. Germline CDR1 SNHLY, CDR2 FYNNEI. This CDR3 comprises 15 residues. CDR3 bases: TGTGCCAGCAGTGGGACAGGGGGCAGTAACGGGGAGCTGTTTTTT. This encodes CASSGTGGSNGELFF.

This clonotype has a count of ten or more. The V call is TRBV9, the J call TRBJ1-2; 7 bases agree with TRBD1. With V trimmed by 0 bases and J by 1 base, 6 bases remained unmatched. The CDR3 sequence is 16 residues long. The germline V gene encodes CDR1 SGDLS and CDR2 YYNGEE. As DNA, the CDR3 is TGTGCCAGCAGCGTAGGAGGGGGCGATCTTAACTATGGCTACACCTTC. Translating it yields CASSVGGGDLNYGYTF.

The V call is TRBV5-1, the J call TRBJ2-6, with D perhaps TRBD1 (6 bases). Deletions cut 5 bases from V and 0 bases from J, with 15 bases between. The germline V gene has CDR1 SGHRS and CDR2 YFSETQ. This CDR3 spans 17 amino acids. CDR3 nucleotides: TGCGCCAGCAGGGGGGCCCTTCTCCACTCTGGGGCCAACGTCCTGACTTTC. Translation: CASRGALLHSGANVLTF.

The chain has TRBV3-1 and TRBJ2-7; possibly TRBD2 for D (6 bases). Trimming removed 0 bases from V and 9 bases from J, with 12 bases in between. Germline CDR1 and CDR2: LGHDT and YNNKEL (reference sequence). This CDR3 contains 13 residues. The CDR3 nucleotides are TGTGCCAGCAGCCAAGATAGGCCTAGCGCGCAGTACTTC. This translates into CASSQDRPSAQYF.

This clonotype has just a few counts. This chain uses TRBV20-1 with TRBJ1-2; D perhaps matches TRBD1 (5 bases). Trimming shortened V by 3 bases and J by 2 bases, and 13 bases separated the two germline ends. In germline, CDR1 is DFQATT, CDR2 SNEGSKA (reference sequence). The CDR3 sequence is 14 residues long. The CDR3: CSASPVQENYGYTF. CDR3 nucleotides: TGCAGTGCTAGCCCCGTACAGGAGAACTATGGCTACACCTTC.

The chain couples TRBV7-8 to TRBJ2-3; D not resolved. The CDR3 covers 15 residues. Between the trimmed V and J ends, which lost 3 bases and 0 bases, there was a span of 10 bases. CDR1 SGHVS and CDR2 FQNEAQ come from the germline V gene. In nucleotides, the CDR3 is TGTGCCAGCAGCTTCGAAGGTTTTAGCACAGATACGCAGTATTTT. Translation: CASSFEGFSTDTQYF.